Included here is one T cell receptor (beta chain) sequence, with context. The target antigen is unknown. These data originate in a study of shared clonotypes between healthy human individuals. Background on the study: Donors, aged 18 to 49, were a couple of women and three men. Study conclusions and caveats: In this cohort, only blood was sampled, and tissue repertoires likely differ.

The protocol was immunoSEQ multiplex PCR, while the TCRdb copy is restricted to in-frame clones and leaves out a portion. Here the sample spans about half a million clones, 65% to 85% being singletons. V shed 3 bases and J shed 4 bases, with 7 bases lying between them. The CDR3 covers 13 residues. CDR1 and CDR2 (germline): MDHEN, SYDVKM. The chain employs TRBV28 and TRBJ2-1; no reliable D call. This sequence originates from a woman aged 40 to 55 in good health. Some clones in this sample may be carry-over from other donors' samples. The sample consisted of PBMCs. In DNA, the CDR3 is TGTGCCAGCAGTTTTGGGAATTACAATGAGCAGTTCTTC. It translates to CASSFGNYNEQFF. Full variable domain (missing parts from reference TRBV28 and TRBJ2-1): DVKVTQSSRYLVKRTGEKVFLECVQDMDHENMFWYRQDPGLGLRLIYFSYDVKMKEKGDIPEGYSVSREKKERFSLILESASTNQTSMYLCASSFGNYNEQFFGPGTRLTVL.